One sample yielded the 28 T cell receptor beta chains listed below, sequenced in a study of shared clonotypes between healthy human individuals. The assay was immunoSEQ multiplex PCR, and TCRdb's table has in-frame clones only and misses some. The profile covers about 1.1 million clones, with around 77% appearing a single time and roughly 0.9% taken by the ten largest. The sample consisted of memory CD4+ T cells from PBMCs. Sample subset: CD45RA-negative fraction. These receptors all come from a man between 18 and 35 years old in good health. Some clones in this sample may be carry-over from other donors' samples.

This rearrangement joins TRBV28 to TRBJ1-4, with D possibly TRBD1 on 6 matching bases. Trimming removed 2 bases from V and 2 bases from J, with 15 bases in between. The V gene's germline CDR1 is MDHEN and CDR2 SYDVKM. The CDR3 consists of 17 residues. CDR3: CASSLSQGLRTNEKLFF. CDR3 in DNA: TGTGCCAGCAGTTTAAGCCAGGGGCTGCGCACTAATGAAAAACTGTTTTTT.

The chain couples TRBV28 to TRBJ2-7; 8 bases fit TRBD1. Losses at the gene ends were 8 bases for V and 2 bases for J; bases not matched to a gene: 8. The germline V gene has CDR1 MDHEN and CDR2 SYDVKM. The CDR3 is made up of 14 amino acids. The CDR3 region has the DNA TGTGCCAGCGAGAGACAGGGGCCCCCCTACGAGCAGTACTTC. Translated, it gives CASERQGPPYEQYF.

V gene TRBV5-1 combines with J gene TRBJ1-5; D is unresolved. The CDR3 contains 18 residues. Trimming pared 0 bases from V and 0 bases from J, leaving 16 bases between. Germline V gene data show CDR1 as SGHRS and CDR2 as YFSETQ. CDR3 sequence: CASSLGYGPLYSNQPQHF. The CDR3 DNA is TGCGCCAGCAGCTTGGGCTACGGACCGCTTTATAGCAATCAGCCCCAGCATTTT.

This clone was counted once. This sample includes further DNA sequences coding for the same CDR3. In DNA, the CDR3 is TGTGCCAGCAGTGACTCATACGAGCAGTACTTC. This translates into CASSDSYEQYF. The chain recombines TRBV6-1 with TRBJ2-7, with D uncertain. Trimming removed 3 bases from V and 4 bases from J, with 4 bases in between. From germline, CDR1 is MNHNS and CDR2 SASEGT. The CDR3 is 11 residues long.

The J gene is TRBJ1-3, the V gene TRBV28, with a weak D call TRBD1 (5 bases). Germline V gives CDR1 MDHEN, CDR2 SYDVKM. The CDR3 length is 16 residues. V lost 5 bases and J lost 3, with 17 bases in between. CDR3 loop: CASSPPGRGGGNTIYF. The CDR3 nucleotides are TGTGCCAGCAGTCCCCCGGGGAGGGGAGGTGGAAACACCATATATTTT.

The V and J genes are TRBV9 and TRBJ2-1; 7 positions agree with TRBD2. Trimming removed 5 bases from V and 7 bases from J; junction bases left unmatched: 12. This CDR3 is 15 amino acids long. Germline V gene sequence: CDR1 SGDLS, CDR2 YYNGEE. The CDR3 nucleotides are TGTGCCAGCAGTCCTATACTAGCGCCACGGAATGAGCAGTTCTTC. It yields the protein CASSPILAPRNEQFF.

To note about this clone: A single base separates this from a much larger clone, so it may be a read error. The sample has other DNA sequences that encode this CDR3 too. The chain combines TRBV5-1 with TRBJ2-3; 12 bases align to TRBD2. The CDR3 has 15 amino acids. The V and J ends lost 4 bases and 3 bases, in that order; junction bases with no gene match: 3. CDR1 is SGHRS, CDR2 YFSETQ, per germline. DNA for the CDR3: TGCGCCAGCAGCCCAGGACTAGCGGGAACAGATACGCAGTATTTT. Its translation is CASSPGLAGTDTQYF.

The chain carries TRBV28 and TRBJ2-1; 9 nucleotides align to TRBD2. Trimming at V came to 7 bases and at J to 5 bases, leaving 6 bases not matched to a gene. Germline CDR1 and CDR2: MDHEN and SYDVKM. The CDR3 loop spans 14 amino acids. Here the CDR3 reads CASNIAGANNEQFF. CDR3 nucleotide sequence: TGTGCCAGCAACATAGCGGGAGCCAACAATGAGCAGTTCTTC.

Regarding this clone: A read error may produce the germline difference seen at one junction end. This chain joins TRBV30 and TRBJ1-2; TRBD1 agrees at 9 bases. CDR1 is GTSNPN, CDR2 SVGIG, per germline (reference sequence). The CDR3 loop spans 13 amino acids. CDR3 residues: CAWKTGTGLREAF. As DNA, the CDR3 is TGTGCCTGGAAAACCGGGACAGGGCTCCGGGAAGCCTTC.

V usage is TRBV11-2 and J usage is TRBJ2-7; 10 bases line up with TRBD1. V dropped 1 base and J dropped 3; count of bases not matched to a gene: 3. CDR3 length: 15 amino acids. Germline CDR1 reads SGHAT; CDR2 reads FQNNGV. The CDR3 nucleotides are TGTGCCAGCAGCTTAGTCGGGACAGGGGACTACGAGCAGTACTTC. Translating gives CASSLVGTGDYEQYF.

The genes are TRBV7-2 and TRBJ2-3, with 7 bases matching TRBD1. In germline, CDR1 is SGHTA, CDR2 FQGNSA. J lost 5 bases, V lost 0 bases, and 5 bases had no gene match. The CDR3 contains 15 residues. CDR3 bases: TGTGCCAGCAGCTTAGCGCGGCCAGGGGGAGATACGCAGTATTTT. Translated: CASSLARPGGDTQYF.

A remark on this clone: Distinct nucleotide sequences in the sample also encode this CDR3. For the CDR3, the DNA is TGTGCCAGCAGCTTCTATGGAAACACCATATATTTT. Residues: CASSFYGNTIYF. V and J are TRBV5-6 and TRBJ1-3; no clear D. The CDR3 covers 12 residues. CDR1 is SGHDT, CDR2 YYEEEE, per germline. The germline V and J ends were trimmed by 2 bases and 3 bases, with 3 bases remaining between them.

About this clone itself: A single base is all that separates this from a far larger clone, so a read error is likely. This chain links TRBV30 with TRBJ1-1; D unclear. Germline-derived CDR1 and CDR2 are GTSNPN and SVGIG (reference sequence). Trimming took off 3 bases at V and 1 base at J, with 15 bases between the two ends. The CDR3 has 15 residues. The CDR3 DNA is TGTGCCTGGAGCCTTGTACAGAAAAAGAACACTGAAGCTTTCTTT. It translates to CAWSLVQKKNTEAFF.

The J gene is TRBJ2-3, the V gene TRBV2; possible D gene TRBD2, 5 bases. Trimming took 7 bases from V and 6 from J, leaving 14 bases between them. The germline CDR1 and CDR2 sequences are SNHLY and FYNNEI. This CDR3 is built from 13 residues. The CDR3 protein is CASNRVGVDTQYF. For the CDR3, the DNA is TGTGCCAGCAACCGGGTCGGGGTGGATACGCAGTATTTT.

A remark on this clone: This specimen includes other DNA sequences encoding the same CDR3. The chain combines TRBV5-1 with TRBJ2-7; 7 positions agree with TRBD1. J was trimmed by 3 bases and V by 4 bases; bases with no gene match: 4. CDR1 is SGHRS and CDR2 is YFSETQ in the germline V gene. There are 13 residues in the CDR3. CDR3 in DNA: TGCGCCAGCAGCCTTTGGACAGGCTACGAGCAGTACTTC. Translation gives CASSLWTGYEQYF.

The rearrangement joins TRBV6-4 to TRBJ2-2; D might be TRBD1 (6 bases). V was clipped by 0 bases and J by 3 bases, with 8 bases between them. Looked up from germline, CDR1 is MRHNA and CDR2 is SNTAGT. The CDR3 is 15 residues long. CDR3 loop: CASSDSDRHTGELFF. The CDR3, as DNA: TGTGCCAGCAGTGACTCGGACAGACACACCGGGGAGCTGTTTTTT.

As regards this clone: Possible read error: a much larger clone is one base away. The rearrangement links TRBV5-4 to TRBJ1-4; tentatively, D is TRBD1 (5 bases). Trimming took 4 bases from V and 10 from J, leaving 11 bases between them. Per germline, CDR1 SGHNT and CDR2 YYREEE (reference sequence). This CDR3 contains 12 residues. The CDR3 region is CASSPTGGKLFF. CDR3 bases: TGTGCCAGCAGCCCGACCGGGGGAAAACTGTTTTTT.

The V call is TRBV14, the J call TRBJ2-3, with 7 bases lining up with TRBD2. The J segment lost 9 bases and the V segment lost 4 bases, leaving 10 bases of the junction unmatched. Germline assignment: CDR1 SGHDN and CDR2 FVKESK. The CDR3 extends over 14 amino acids. Here the CDR3 DNA reads TGTGCCAGCAGCCTGGCGGGAGTATTAAGGACGCAGTATTTT. This sequence encodes CASSLAGVLRTQYF.

The chain uses TRBV10-3 and TRBJ2-7; D may be TRBD2 (5 bases). V dropped 4 bases and J dropped 5 bases, with 15 bases sitting between them. CDR3 length: 14 residues. Germline CDR1 and CDR2: ENHRY and SYGVKD. The CDR3 DNA is TGTGCCATCAGTGGGGAGACGGGTAACGACGAGCAGTACTTC. Translation: CAISGETGNDEQYF.

This clone appeared a few times. The chain carries TRBV4-1 and TRBJ1-2, with TRBD1 matching 7 bases. The V gene's germline CDR1 is MGHRA and CDR2 YSYEKL. CDR3 length equals 13 residues. V was pared by 4 bases and J by 5 bases, with 4 bases of the junction left unmatched. The CDR3 here is CASSRDSLYGYTF. The DNA of the CDR3 is TGCGCCAGCAGCCGGGACAGCCTATATGGCTACACCTTC.

The V and J genes are TRBV7-2 and TRBJ2-7, with 8 bases lining up with TRBD1. The J segment lost 1 base and the V segment lost 3 bases, leaving 5 bases of the junction unmatched. Germline lookup yields CDR1 SGHTA and CDR2 FQGNSA. The CDR3 sequence is 15 residues long. CDR3 DNA sequence: TGTGCCAGCAGCTTTCAGGGGGCAAGGTCCTACGAGCAGTACTTC. Protein sequence: CASSFQGARSYEQYF.

The chain links TRBV13 to TRBJ2-2; D is undetermined. The CDR3 totals 16 residues. Germline CDR1 PRHDT, CDR2 FYEKMQ (reference sequence). Trimming cost V 1 base and J 2 bases, with 11 bases left between them. In DNA, the CDR3 is TGTGCCAGCAGCTTAGTCCGCCGGAGAAACACCGGGGAGCTGTTTTTT. Translation gives CASSLVRRRNTGELFF.

The chain is built from TRBV28 and TRBJ1-5; D might be TRBD1 (5 bases). This CDR3 comprises 14 residues. The germline V gene has CDR1 MDHEN and CDR2 SYDVKM. V gave up 7 bases and J gave up 2 bases, with 12 bases separating them. CDR3 nucleotide sequence: TGTGCCAGCACGGGGCTGAATCGCAATCAGCCCCAGCATTTT. Translated, it gives CASTGLNRNQPQHF.

This clone was recorded many times. The chain couples TRBV2 to TRBJ2-7; TRBD2 agrees at 14 bases. The V gene's germline CDR1 is SNHLY and CDR2 FYNNEI. This CDR3 has 17 amino acids. Trimming cost V 7 bases and J 1 base; bases outside gene matches: 9. The CDR3 is CASNFGLAGGASYEQYF. The CDR3 DNA follows: TGTGCCAGCAATTTCGGACTAGCGGGAGGCGCTTCCTACGAGCAGTACTTC.

The chain is built from TRBV9 and TRBJ2-1, with 8 bases identical to TRBD1. CDR3 length: 14 amino acids. Germline V gene data show CDR1 as SGDLS and CDR2 as YYNGEE. V shed 4 bases, J shed 5 bases, and the junction held 5 bases outside the gene matches. Here the CDR3 reads CASSSGTGNNEQFF. The CDR3 bases are TGTGCCAGCAGCTCCGGGACAGGTAACAATGAGCAGTTCTTC. The entire variable domain, with the rest obtained from reference TRBV9 and TRBJ2-1, is as follows: DSGVTQTPKHLITATGQRVTLRCSPRSGDLSVYWYQQSLDQGLQFLIQYYNGEERAKGNILERFSAQQFPDLHSELNLSSLELGDSALYFCASSSGTGNNEQFFGPGTRLTVL.

The V gene is TRBV5-1, the J gene TRBJ1-3; no reliable D call. Between the trimmed V and J ends, which lost 4 bases and 0 bases, there was a span of 8 bases. CDR1 SGHRS and CDR2 YFSETQ come from the germline V gene. CDR3 length: 14 amino acids. The CDR3 bases are TGCGCCAGCAGCCCGGGGTCCTCTGGAAACACCATATATTTT. This sequence encodes CASSPGSSGNTIYF.

V usage is TRBV13 and J usage is TRBJ1-1; a possible D gene is TRBD1 (5 bases). The CDR3 contains 12 residues. Germline V CDR1 and CDR2: PRHDT, FYEKMQ (reference sequence). V lost 7 bases and J lost 5, with 11 bases in between. CDR3 sequence reads: CASIREGTEAFF. The DNA for the CDR3 is TGTGCCAGCATTCGCGAGGGGACTGAAGCTTTCTTT.

The chain recombines TRBV27 with TRBJ2-7; 8 nucleotides align to TRBD1. CDR3 length equals 13 residues. CDR1 is MNHEY, CDR2 SMNVEV, per germline (reference sequence). V was clipped by 5 bases and J by 6 bases; unmatched bases: 6. The CDR3 here is CASSASTGGEQYF. CDR3 in DNA: TGTGCCAGCAGTGCCTCAACAGGGGGCGAGCAGTACTTC.